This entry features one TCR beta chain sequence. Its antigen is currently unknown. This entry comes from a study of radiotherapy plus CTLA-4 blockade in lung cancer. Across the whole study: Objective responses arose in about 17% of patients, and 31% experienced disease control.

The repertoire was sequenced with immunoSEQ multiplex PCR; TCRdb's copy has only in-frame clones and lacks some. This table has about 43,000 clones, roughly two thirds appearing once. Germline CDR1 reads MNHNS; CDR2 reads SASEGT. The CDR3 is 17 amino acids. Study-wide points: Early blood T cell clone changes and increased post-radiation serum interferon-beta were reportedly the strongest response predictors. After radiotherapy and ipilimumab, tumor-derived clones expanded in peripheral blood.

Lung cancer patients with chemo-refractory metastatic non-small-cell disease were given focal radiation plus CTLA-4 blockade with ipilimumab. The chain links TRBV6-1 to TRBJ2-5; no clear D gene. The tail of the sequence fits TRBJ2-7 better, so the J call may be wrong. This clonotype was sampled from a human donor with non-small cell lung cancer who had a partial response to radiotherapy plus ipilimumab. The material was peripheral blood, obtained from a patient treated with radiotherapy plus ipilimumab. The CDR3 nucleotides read TGTGCCAGCAGTGAAGCGGGCCTGGCAGTCCCCACCTACGAGCAGTACTTC. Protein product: CASSEAGLAVPTYEQYF.